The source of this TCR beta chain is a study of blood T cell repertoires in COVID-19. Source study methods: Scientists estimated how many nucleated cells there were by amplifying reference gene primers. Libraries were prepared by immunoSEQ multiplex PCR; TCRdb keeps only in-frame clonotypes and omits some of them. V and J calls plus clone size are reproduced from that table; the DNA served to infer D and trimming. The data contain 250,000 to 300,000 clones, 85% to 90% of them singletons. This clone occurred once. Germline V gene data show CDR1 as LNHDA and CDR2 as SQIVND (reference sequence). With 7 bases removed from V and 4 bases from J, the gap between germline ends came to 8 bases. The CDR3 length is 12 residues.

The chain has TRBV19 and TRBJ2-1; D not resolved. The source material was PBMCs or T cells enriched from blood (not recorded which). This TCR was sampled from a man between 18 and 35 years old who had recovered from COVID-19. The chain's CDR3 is CASKNGYNEQFF. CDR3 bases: TGTGCCAGTAAGAACGGGTACAATGAGCAGTTCTTC.